The 29 T cell receptor beta chains below were found in one sample sequenced in a study of blood T cells in healthy people across ages. The authors ran a second PCR of about 7 to 11 cycles using a sample-barcoded 5' primer and a J-beta primer mix. TCRdb redid the calling of the 5' RACE reads with MiXCR, one entry per CDR3 protein. There are some 760,000 distinct CDR3 sequences in the sample; roughly 25% occur only once, and 8% to 10% lies in the top ten. These data were likewise used in another study, on T cells of mothers and their children.

Sequencing was done on a sample of blood. The receptors originated from a boy younger than 18 in good health.

The rearrangement uses TRBV7-9 and TRBJ2-2; no definite D call. Germline V gene data show CDR1 as SEHNR and CDR2 as FQNEAQ (reference sequence). The CDR3 is made up of 13 amino acids. V lost 1 base, J lost 5 bases, and 5 bases lay in between. This CDR3 reads CASSLEPTGELFF. CDR3 bases: TGTGCCAGCAGCTTAGAACCAACCGGGGAGCTGTTTTTT. Full variable domain (outside the CDR3, taken from reference TRBV7-9 and TRBJ2-2): DTGVSQNPRHKITKRGQNVTFRCDPISEHNRLYWYRQTLGQGPEFLTYFQNEAQLEKSRLLSDRFSAERPKGSFSTLEIQRTEQGDSAMYLCASSLEPTGELFFGEGSRLTVL.

CDR3 coding DNA: TGTGCCAGCAGCTTAGTAGGTAGCGGGAGGCTCGGAGACGAGCAGTACTTC. Encoded protein: CASSLVGSGRLGDEQYF. V usage is TRBV7-2 and J usage is TRBJ2-5, with 10 bases fitting TRBD2. The J call may not be correct, given that the DNA end is closer to TRBJ2-7. Germline CDR1 and CDR2: SGHTA and FQGNSA. The CDR3 has 17 residues.

In this sample, this clonotype turned up a few times. This chain joins TRBV4-2 and TRBJ1-1, with 7 bases matching TRBD1. From germline, CDR1 is LGHNA and CDR2 YNFKEQ. V lost 7 bases to trimming and J lost 4 bases; unmatched junction nucleotides: 12. There are 15 residues in the CDR3. This CDR3 is CASKEGAVLVTEAFF. Here the CDR3 DNA reads TGTGCCAGCAAGGAGGGGGCAGTGCTGGTCACTGAAGCTTTCTTT.

This clonotype has just a few counts. The rearrangement links TRBV28 to TRBJ1-3; the match to TRBD1 covers 11 bases. This CDR3 has 15 amino acids. Looked up from germline, CDR1 is MDHEN and CDR2 is SYDVKM. Unmatched junction bases numbered 7, after V lost 10 bases and J lost 2 bases. The CDR3 here is CAISEGQGAGNTIYF. The CDR3 nucleotides are TGTGCCATCTCTGAGGGACAGGGGGCTGGAAACACCATATATTTT.

J is TRBJ2-2 and V is TRBV29-1; 9 bases match TRBD1. Germline trimming cut 3 bases from V and 6 bases from J; bases unmatched to any gene: 8. Germline lookup yields CDR1 SQVTM and CDR2 ANQGSEA. This CDR3 has 15 amino acids. The CDR3 spells CSVEGGTGMAGELFF. The DNA of the CDR3 is TGCAGCGTTGAGGGAGGGACAGGGATGGCCGGGGAGCTGTTTTTT.

This clonotype was found a few times. This sequence joins TRBV29-1 and TRBJ2-1, with 8 bases identical to TRBD2. Germline CDR1 is SQVTM and CDR2 is ANQGSEA. CDR3 length equals 11 residues. The V and J ends lost 6 bases and 9 bases, in that order; junction bases with no gene match: 4. The CDR3 spells CSVSGGGEQFF. CDR3 nucleotide sequence: TGCAGCGTGTCGGGAGGGGGTGAGCAGTTCTTC.

This clonotype was counted a single time. V usage is TRBV19 and J usage is TRBJ1-4; no firm D call. The V end was cut by 1 base, the J end by 1 base, with 7 bases between. The CDR3 length is 15 residues. Germline assignment: CDR1 LNHDA and CDR2 SQIVND (reference sequence). CDR3 nucleotides: TGTGCCAGTAGTATAGTTGGGGAAACTAATGAAAAACTGTTTTTT. Amino acid sequence: CASSIVGETNEKLFF.

This clonotype was observed a few times. J is TRBJ2-1 and V is TRBV13, with 8 bases lining up with TRBD2. V was pared by 6 bases and J by 5 bases, with 15 bases of the junction left unmatched. CDR1 and CDR2 (germline): PRHDT, FYEKMQ (reference sequence). CDR3 length: 17 amino acids. The CDR3 DNA reads as TGTGCCAGCAGTTACGGCGGGCGGAAAGCGGGGGACAATGAGCAGTTCTTC. This gives the protein CASSYGGRKAGDNEQFF.

This clonotype was seen a few times. The chain links TRBV5-1 to TRBJ2-5; D unresolved. Germline-derived CDR1 and CDR2 are SGHRS and YFSETQ. V was clipped by 0 bases and J by 4 bases, with 13 bases between them. This CDR3 comprises 15 residues. CDR3 in DNA: TGCGCCAGCAGCTTGGAGGTCCTCCGGCGAGAGACCCAGTACTTC. It yields the protein CASSLEVLRRETQYF.

This clonotype was picked up a small number of times. This chain joins TRBV20-1 and TRBJ2-4; D might be TRBD2 (5 bases). V gave up 6 bases and J gave up 8 bases, with 17 bases separating them. The CDR3 runs 13 residues. From germline, CDR1 is DFQATT and CDR2 SNEGSKA (reference sequence). The CDR3 sequence: CSALEGNRDIQYF. DNA for the CDR3: TGCAGTGCCCTTGAGGGAAATAGGGACATTCAGTACTTC.

Only a few counts were recorded for this clonotype. The chain links TRBV2 to TRBJ2-3; no clear D gene. This CDR3 has 12 amino acids. Per the germline V gene, CDR1 is SNHLY and CDR2 is FYNNEI. Trimming cost V 0 bases and J 6 bases, with 4 bases left between them. The CDR3 bases are TGTGCCAGCAGTGAAGCGCGTGATACGCAGTATTTT. This encodes CASSEARDTQYF.

Only a few counts were recorded for this clonotype. This sequence joins TRBV27 and TRBJ1-5; D remains unclear. The germline gives CDR1 MNHEY, CDR2 SMNVEV (reference sequence). The CDR3 loop spans 14 amino acids. Trimming removed 3 bases from V and 6 bases from J, with 12 bases in between. The CDR3 sequence is CASSFGGSGQPQHF. The CDR3 bases are TGTGCCAGCAGTTTCGGAGGTTCTGGTCAGCCCCAGCATTTT.

The chain uses TRBV6-5 and TRBJ1-5; maybe TRBD1 (6 bases). From germline, CDR1 is MNHEY and CDR2 SVGAGI. The CDR3 extends over 17 amino acids. V was trimmed by 4 bases and J by 1 base, leaving 17 bases between them. The CDR3 here is CASSSRTGTQSNQPQHF. In DNA form, the CDR3 reads TGTGCCAGCAGTTCCCGGACCGGGACACAAAGCAATCAGCCCCAGCATTTT.

V is TRBV29-1 and J is TRBJ2-7; TRBD2 matches 9 bases. Germline CDR1 is SQVTM and CDR2 is ANQGSEA. The CDR3 extends over 17 amino acids. V trimming: 7 bases; J trimming: 4 bases; junction bases outside the gene matches: 20. Here the CDR3 DNA reads TGCAGCGCAAGAGGAGGGCTAGCGGGACCATTCCGTTACGAGCAGTACTTC. It codes for CSARGGLAGPFRYEQYF.

This clonotype was seen a few times. The chain is built from TRBV2 and TRBJ2-5; 10 nucleotides align to TRBD2. The tail of the sequence fits TRBJ2-7 better, so the J call may be wrong. The CDR3 runs to 16 residues. CDR1 SNHLY and CDR2 FYNNEI come from the germline V gene. CDR3 sequence (DNA): TGTGCCAGCAGTGAAATTAGCAGCGGGAGGGCCTACGAGCAGTACTTC. It codes for CASSEISSGRAYEQYF.

This clonotype was counted only a few times. This sequence joins TRBV6-5 and TRBJ2-1; D remains unclear. V was trimmed by 2 bases and J by 10 bases, leaving 12 bases between them. The CDR3 length is 13 residues. The germline CDR1 and CDR2 sequences are MNHEY and SVGAGI. The CDR3 DNA is TGTGCCAGCAGTTACACGCAGCATGTGGAGCAGTTCTTC. Translating it yields CASSYTQHVEQFF.

This clonotype was counted ten times or more. V gene TRBV11-2 combines with J gene TRBJ1-4; D uncertain. Per germline, CDR1 SGHAT and CDR2 FQNNGV. V shed 5 bases and J shed 8 bases, with 6 bases lying between them. The CDR3 is 11 residues long. Written as DNA, the CDR3 is TGTGCCAGCAGCCAAGGGGAAAAACTGTTTTTT. This sequence encodes CASSQGEKLFF.

The gene calls are TRBV6-1 and TRBJ2-7; D is unclear. Per germline, CDR1 MNHNS and CDR2 SASEGT. V lost 7 bases and J 0 bases, leaving 7 bases between the germline ends. This CDR3 contains 12 residues. The CDR3 reads CASNKDSYEQYF. CDR3 in DNA: TGTGCCAGCAATAAGGACTCCTACGAGCAGTACTTC.

This clonotype was counted between two and nine times. This chain joins TRBV7-8 and TRBJ2-1; D is unclear. V gave up 4 bases and J gave up 3 bases, with 16 bases separating them. This CDR3 region has 16 residues. Germline lookup yields CDR1 SGHVS and CDR2 FQNEAQ. CDR3 in amino acids: CASSSLGISLYNEQFF. CDR3 DNA sequence: TGTGCCAGCAGCTCTTTGGGGATTAGCCTCTACAATGAGCAGTTCTTC.

V gene TRBV12-3 or TRBV12-4 combines with J gene TRBJ1-1; unclear D gene. The V gene lost 2 bases and the J gene lost 2 bases, with 12 bases spanning the gap. The CDR3 length is 15 residues. The CDR3 sequence is CASSLKSQKNTEAFF. The CDR3 coding sequence is TGTGCCAGCAGTTTAAAGTCTCAAAAAAACACTGAAGCTTTCTTT.

This chain uses TRBV12-3 or TRBV12-4 with TRBJ2-5, with a tentative D call TRBD2 (6 bases). CDR3 length equals 13 residues. Trimming left V 7 bases short and J 2 bases short, with 11 bases between. The CDR3 DNA follows: TGTGCCAGCAAGTGGCGGGAACAAGAGACCCAGTACTTC. Translating it yields CASKWREQETQYF.

V is TRBV12-3 or TRBV12-4 and J is TRBJ1-2; D may be TRBD1 (6 bases). Trimming took off 4 bases at V and 13 bases at J, with 19 bases between the two ends. The CDR3 spans 13 residues. In DNA, the CDR3 is TGTGCCAGCAGTTCTGGACAGAACTACCTTGGCACCTTC. Amino acids: CASSSGQNYLGTF.

The chain carries TRBV10-3 and TRBJ2-7, with 10 bases fitting TRBD1. CDR3 length: 14 residues. The junction had 3 bases not matched to a gene; V was cut back by 5 bases and J by 2 bases. Germline CDR1 and CDR2: ENHRY and SYGVKD. Here the CDR3 DNA reads TGTGCCATCAGTAGGACAGGGGGAACCTACGAGCAGTACTTC. Its protein product is CAISRTGGTYEQYF.

The rearrangement uses TRBV5-1 and TRBJ1-2; 9 nucleotides match TRBD1. In germline, CDR1 is SGHRS, CDR2 YFSETQ. V was pared by 4 bases and J by 4 bases, with 8 bases of the junction left unmatched. The CDR3 spans 15 residues. CDR3 amino acids: CASSLRDRATYGYTF. The DNA of the CDR3 is TGCGCCAGCAGCCTCCGGGACAGGGCGACCTATGGCTACACCTTC.

The rearrangement uses TRBV4-1 and TRBJ2-5; 7 bases line up with TRBD2. The J call could be wrong; TRBJ2-1 is a better fit for the DNA end. This CDR3 is 16 amino acids long. Germline values: CDR1 MGHRA, CDR2 YSYEKL. As DNA, the CDR3 is TGCGCCAGCAGCCAAGGAGCGGGAAGGTCCTACAATGAGCAGTTCTTC. Amino acids: CASSQGAGRSYNEQFF.

The chain has TRBV20-1 and TRBJ2-7, with TRBD1 identical over 9 bases. Unmatched junction bases numbered 4, after V lost 5 bases and J lost 2 bases. There are 13 residues in the CDR3. CDR1 and CDR2 from the germline V gene are DFQATT and SNEGSKA (reference sequence). DNA of the CDR3: TGCAGTGCTGGGAGACAGGGGGCCTACGAGCAGTACTTC. This sequence encodes CSAGRQGAYEQYF.

Regarding this clonotype: It may be a read error: a sequence one base away is much more abundant. The rearrangement uses TRBV4-1 and TRBJ2-7, with TRBD2 matching 12 bases. CDR3 length: 19 amino acids. Germline V CDR1 and CDR2: MGHRA, YSYEKL. The CDR3 DNA reads TGCGCCGGCAGCCAAGTGACACTAGCGGGAGGTGCCAGCTCCTACGAGCAGTACTTC. The encoded protein is CAGSQVTLAGGASSYEQYF.

This clonotype was counted only a few times. V and J are TRBV4-2 and TRBJ2-5, with TRBD2 matching 9 bases. The DNA end lines up better with TRBJ2-1; the J call may be wrong. The CDR3 totals 16 residues. Germline CDR1 is LGHNA and CDR2 is YNFKEQ. CDR3 nucleotides: TGTGCCAGCAGCCAAGAACTCGGCGGGGGGGCCTATGAGCAGTTCTTC. This codes for CASSQELGGGAYEQFF.

The rearrangement uses TRBV28 and TRBJ1-4; possible D gene TRBD1, 6 bases. The CDR3 spans 17 residues. From germline, CDR1 is MDHEN and CDR2 SYDVKM. V lost 5 bases and J 1 base, leaving 17 bases between the germline ends. This chain's CDR3 is CASSASRGRVTNEKLFF. CDR3 coding DNA: TGTGCCAGCAGTGCCAGCAGGGGTAGGGTAACTAATGAAAAACTGTTTTTT. Supplemented by reference TRBV28 and TRBJ1-4, the full variable domain reads DVKVTQSSRYLVKRTGEKVFLECVQDMDHENMFWYRQDPGLGLRLIYFSYDVKMKEKGDIPEGYSVSREKKERFSLILESASTNQTSMYLCASSASRGRVTNEKLFFGSGTQLSVL.